The subject of this entry is one TCR beta chain. This sample is part of a study of OX40 agonist ivuxolimab in advanced cancers. This CDR3 is built from 17 residues. CDR1 MNHNS and CDR2 SASEGT come from the germline V gene. V was clipped by 3 bases and J by 3 bases; unmatched bases: 11. Using immunoSEQ multiplex PCR, the repertoire was profiled, and TCRdb retains in-frame clones only, with some absent. Of about 50,000 clones in the sample, 88% were seen once. J is TRBJ1-2 and V is TRBV6-1; 9 bases line up with TRBD1. The receptor was isolated from an adult with an advanced solid tumor such as melanoma, head and neck, liver or kidney cancer. The sample in question was CD4+ or CD8+ T cells sorted from blood, obtained in a trial of the OX40 agonist ivuxolimab. For the CDR3, the DNA is TGTGCCAGCAGTGACTGGGACAGGGCAACAGGAGACTATGGCTACACCTTC. Protein sequence: CASSDWDRATGDYGYTF.